The rows below give T cell receptor beta chains drawn from one sample of a study of early T cells in non-severe SARS-CoV-2 infection. One entry per CDR3 protein, called by TCRdb with MiXCR from the 5' RACE reads. This table has approximately 97,000 distinct CDR3 sequences, more than 9.5% appearing once. The source material was whole blood, sampled at baseline. These receptors originate from an adult who was a healthcare worker with PCR-confirmed SARS-CoV-2 infection or an uninfected control (not recorded which). Each CDR3 is given with its conserved first and last residue. D genes are given only for firm matches. Clone size is given for some rows only: seen once, a few or many times, or a class if the clone is expanded.

size	V	J	D	CDR3	DNA
few	TRBV6-1	TRBJ1-5	TRBD1	CASSEPGQGYNQPQHF	TGTGCCAGCAGTGAGCCGGGACAGGGATACAATCAGCCCCAGCATTTT
.	TRBV11-2	TRBJ2-5	.	CASSLVSAAGPGETQYF	TGTGCCAGCAGCTTAGTTTCGGCGGCCGGGCCTGGGGAGACCCAGTACTTC
many	TRBV7-3	TRBJ2-1	.	CASSLPGVYNEQFF	TGTGCCAGCAGCTTGCCCGGGGTCTACAATGAGCAGTTCTTC
.	TRBV20-1	TRBJ2-4	.	CSAREGTKNIQYF	TGCAGTGCTAGAGAAGGAACCAAAAACATTCAGTACTTC
.	TRBV19	TRBJ1-2	TRBD1	CASSPNRGYGYTF	TGTGCCAGTAGTCCAAACAGGGGGTATGGCTACACCTTC
few	TRBV13	TRBJ2-3	.	CASSLVWGSTDTQYF	TGTGCCAGCAGCTTAGTCTGGGGTAGCACAGATACGCAGTATTTT
few	TRBV6-5	TRBJ1-5	.	CASSPSIAGTQPQHF	TGTGCCAGCAGCCCCTCAATCGCGGGGACTCAGCCCCAGCATTTT
.	TRBV4-2	TRBJ1-5	.	CASSQEAGNGQPQHF	TGTGCCAGCAGCCAAGAGGCGGGCAACGGGCAGCCCCAGCATTTT
many	TRBV5-5	TRBJ2-7	TRBD2	CASSRGLAGYSYEQYF	TGTGCCAGCAGCCGGGGACTAGCGGGGTACTCCTACGAGCAGTACTTC
few	TRBV3-1	TRBJ1-1	.	CASSQVGSEAFF	TGTGCCAGCAGCCAAGTGGGGAGTGAAGCTTTCTTT
few	TRBV20-1	TRBJ2-1	TRBD2	CSARDRSSGRANEQFF	TGCAGTGCTAGAGATCGTAGTAGCGGGAGGGCCAATGAGCAGTTCTTC
.	TRBV5-1	TRBJ2-2	.	CASMGGNTGELFF	TGCGCCAGCATGGGCGGAAACACCGGGGAGCTGTTTTTT
many	TRBV27	TRBJ2-2	.	CASRRSHTGELFF	TGTGCCAGCAGGCGATCCCACACCGGGGAGCTGTTTTTT
.	TRBV12-3/TRBV12-4	TRBJ2-2	.	CASMEETYTGELFF	TGTGCCAGCATGGAGGAGACATACACCGGGGAGCTGTTTTTT
few	TRBV29-1	TRBJ1-1	.	CSARENTEAFF	TGCAGCGCCAGGGAGAACACTGAAGCTTTCTTT
.	TRBV7-9	TRBJ2-3	TRBD2	CASSPPLAGEADTQYF	TGTGCCAGCAGCCCGCCCCTAGCGGGAGAAGCAGATACGCAGTATTTT
.	TRBV7-8	TRBJ2-3	TRBD2	CASTPSGGGGTDTQYF	TGTGCCAGCACCCCTAGCGGGGGCGGGGGCACAGATACGCAGTATTTT
.	TRBV12-3/TRBV12-4	TRBJ2-3	TRBD2	CASTDKTSGRLNTDTQYF	TGTGCCAGCACCGACAAGACTAGCGGGAGATTGAACACAGATACGCAGTATTTT
few	TRBV7-3	TRBJ2-5	TRBD1	CASSPRGQGRGETQYF	TGTGCCAGCAGCCCGCGTGGACAGGGGAGGGGAGAGACCCAGTACTTC
.	TRBV10-2	TRBJ1-6	.	CATSEVTGNSPLHF	TGCGCCACCAGTGAGGTAACAGGAAATTCACCCCTCCACTTT
.	TRBV7-2	TRBJ2-3	.	CASRPAGTTSTDTQYF	TGTGCCAGCAGACCCGCCGGGACAACCAGCACAGATACGCAGTATTTT
many	TRBV10-2	TRBJ2-3	TRBD1	CASSLDRALVDTQYF	TGCGCCAGCAGTTTGGACAGGGCATTGGTAGATACGCAGTATTTT
few	TRBV20-1	TRBJ1-5	.	CSASRQVGNQPQHF	TGCAGTGCGTCTCGACAGGTCGGCAATCAGCCCCAGCATTTT